A selection of T cell receptor beta chains follows, all from one sample in a study of T cell responses to AZD1222 COVID-19 vaccine. Profiling relied on immunoSEQ multiplex PCR, and the TCRdb table lists in-frame clones only, not all of them. The data show some 97,000 clones, approximately 90% seen once. The sample here was peripheral blood, taken on day 0 of AZD1222 vaccination. The receptors here all came from an adult in good health. Both conserved end residues are part of each CDR3. D genes are given only for firm matches.

V	D	CDR3
TRBV5-1	TRBD2	CASSLSTSGGQETQYF
TRBV30	-	CAWSIGETQYF
TRBV4-1	-	CASSQGGPNYGYTF
TRBV19	TRBD1	CASNLGQINQPQHF
TRBV10-2	-	CASSPGGDPKEKLFF
TRBV2	TRBD1	CASKDDRGHTEAFF
TRBV27	-	CASSPISLLGGYTF
TRBV7-9	-	CASSRDQNSGNTIYF
TRBV5-4	-	CASSSASSNTEAFF
TRBV3-1/TRBV3-2	-	CASSQEPGTYEQYF
TRBV11-3	-	CASSLTVNYGYTF
TRBV30	-	CAWSETYSNQPQHF
TRBV9	-	CASSVRGDGELFF
TRBV27	-	CASSRRDTQYF
TRBV2	TRBD2	CASSGLAGRSYEQYF
TRBV7-9	-	CASSPPGVRAGANVLTF
TRBV3-1/TRBV3-2	TRBD1	CASSHGQDGSPLHF
TRBV4-2	TRBD1	CASSQEGQPSYEQYF
TRBV11-2	TRBD2	CASSGGSGRRVDTQYF
TRBV7-9	-	CASSSRQTVGYEQYF
TRBV4-3	TRBD1	CASSHRTGGNYGYTF
TRBV27	TRBD2	CASSRGTSGGSTGELFF
TRBV6-5	-	CASSLSAGRDKKLFF
TRBV7-9	TRBD1	CASSRPSTGNQETQYF
TRBV19	TRBD2	CASTRLAGGNEQFF
TRBV6-5	TRBD1	CASRDRGRGAFF
TRBV29-1	TRBD2	CSVVPGLAGVFEQFF
TRBV5-5	TRBD2	CASSLLLAGDKSNEQFF
TRBV5-1	-	CASSPGNTEAFF
TRBV2	-	CASSEGRGANTGELFF
TRBV5-1	TRBD2	CASSLGVAGATDTQYF
TRBV5-1	-	CASSSIPGNEKLFF
TRBV19	-	CASFGGTQLTYGYTF
TRBV9	-	CASSPRMATYGYTF
TRBV5-4	-	CASSPRSIYTEAFF
TRBV21-1	-	CASPSDKSETQYF
TRBV5-1	TRBD1	CASSPPGQGTGYTF
TRBV11-3	-	CASSSSGINEQFF
TRBV7-3	TRBD2	CASTPGVAGGSTGELFF
TRBV19	TRBD1	CASSTGQGYEKLFF
TRBV4-2	TRBD1	CASSQGDREPSSYGYTF
TRBV3-1/TRBV3-2	-	CASSPHTRVPNEQFF